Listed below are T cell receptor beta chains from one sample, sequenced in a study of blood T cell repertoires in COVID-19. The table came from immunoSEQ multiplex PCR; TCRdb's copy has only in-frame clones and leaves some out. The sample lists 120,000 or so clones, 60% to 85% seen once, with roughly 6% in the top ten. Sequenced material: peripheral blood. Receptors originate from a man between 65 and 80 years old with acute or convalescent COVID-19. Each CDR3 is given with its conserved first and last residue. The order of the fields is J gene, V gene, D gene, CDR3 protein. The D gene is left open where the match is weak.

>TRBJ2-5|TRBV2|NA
CASRIEGGETQYF
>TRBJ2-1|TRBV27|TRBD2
CASRAGGFNEQFF
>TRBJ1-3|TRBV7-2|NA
CASRSTQTGNTIYF
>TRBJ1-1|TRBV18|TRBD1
CASSLTGGTEAFF
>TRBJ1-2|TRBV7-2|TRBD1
CASSITGQVNYGYTF
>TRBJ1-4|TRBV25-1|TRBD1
CARPPDREDEKLFF
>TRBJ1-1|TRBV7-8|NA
CASSLMGVNTEAFF
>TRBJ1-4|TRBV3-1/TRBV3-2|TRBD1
CASSLQGQGSGKLFF
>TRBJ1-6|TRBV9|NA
CASSEGVNNSPLHF
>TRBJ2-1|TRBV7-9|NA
CASSRDSYSYNEQFF
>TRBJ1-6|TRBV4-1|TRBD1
CASSQSTPGQGSSPLHF
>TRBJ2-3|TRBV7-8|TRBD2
CASSPRTSGGAANTDTQYF
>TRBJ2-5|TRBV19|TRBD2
CASWTSGQETQYF
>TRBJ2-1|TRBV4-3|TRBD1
CASSQAVDRTYNEQFF
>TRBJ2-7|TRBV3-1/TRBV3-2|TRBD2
CASSRRGGPPGEQYF
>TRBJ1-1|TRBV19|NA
CASSMGGNTEAFF
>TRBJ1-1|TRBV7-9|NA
CASSLGGRVATEAFF
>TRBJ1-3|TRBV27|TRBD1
CASSTGTGLSNTIYF
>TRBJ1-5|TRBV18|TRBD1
CASSQSTGESQPQHF
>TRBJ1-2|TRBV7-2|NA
CASSLYTDYGYTF
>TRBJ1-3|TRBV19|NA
CASTGGKSGNTIYF
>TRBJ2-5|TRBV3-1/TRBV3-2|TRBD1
CASSSGTAVGETQYF
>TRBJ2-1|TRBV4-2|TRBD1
CASSQRGHEQFF
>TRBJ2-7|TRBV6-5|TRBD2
CASSYAPGGLHEQYF
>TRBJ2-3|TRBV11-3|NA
CASRLGASSDTQYF
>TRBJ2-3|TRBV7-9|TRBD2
CASSLVGAGSTDTQYF
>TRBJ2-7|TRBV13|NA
CASSWGDGSYEQYF
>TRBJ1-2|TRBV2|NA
CASSLDPTGGGYTF
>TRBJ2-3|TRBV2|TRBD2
CASGGLAVTDTQYF
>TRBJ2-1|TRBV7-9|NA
CASRRASVGGNEQFF
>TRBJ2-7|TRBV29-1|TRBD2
CSVEDVGTSGSEQYF
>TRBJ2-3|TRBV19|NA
CASSISLPDTQYF
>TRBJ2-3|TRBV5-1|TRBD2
CASSLDGWGRGTDTQYF
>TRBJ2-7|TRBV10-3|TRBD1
CAIKGQVSSYEQYF
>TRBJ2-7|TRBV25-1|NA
CASSASLQRYSEQYF
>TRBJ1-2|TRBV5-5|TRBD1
CASSLGQGFNYGYTF
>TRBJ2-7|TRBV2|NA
CASNRDISYEQYF